Shown below are 27 T cell receptor beta chains from a single sample sequenced in a study of shared clonotypes between healthy human individuals. CD45RO-negative cells were positively selected for CCR7, leaving out terminally differentiated effector memory CD45RA+ cells. TCRdb's copy holds only in-frame clones and misses some; the assay was immunoSEQ multiplex PCR. There are about 2.2 million clones in the sample; 93% occur only once, and under 2% lies in the top ten. Material: naive CD8+ T cells from PBMCs. Source of these receptors: a man aged 18 to 35 in good health. Some clones in this sample may be carry-over from other donors' samples.

The chain uses TRBV7-9 and TRBJ1-2; TRBD1 aligns across 7 bases. Trimming at V came to 2 bases and at J to 5 bases, leaving 8 bases not matched to a gene. The CDR3 covers 15 residues. Looked up from germline, CDR1 is SEHNR and CDR2 is FQNEAQ (reference sequence). The CDR3 DNA sequence: TGTGCCAGCAGCTTAAAACGGGACAGCGGGTATGGCTACACCTTC. Translation gives CASSLKRDSGYGYTF. The variable domain in full, with the rest retrieved from reference TRBV7-9 and TRBJ1-2, is DTGVSQNPRHKITKRGQNVTFRCDPISEHNRLYWYRQTLGQGPEFLTYFQNEAQLEKSRLLSDRFSAERPKGSFSTLEIQRTEQGDSAMYLCASSLKRDSGYGYTFGSGTRLTVV.

The rearrangement joins TRBV27 to TRBJ2-1; 8 positions agree with TRBD2. Germline CDR1 MNHEY, CDR2 SMNVEV (reference sequence). The CDR3 has 14 residues. Trimming removed 5 bases from V and 3 bases from J; junction bases left unmatched: 3. This CDR3 is CASSPSGYYNEQFF. The CDR3 DNA sequence: TGTGCCAGCAGTCCTAGCGGGTACTACAATGAGCAGTTCTTC.

The genes are TRBV14 and TRBJ1-4; weak D call: TRBD1 (5 bases). V was trimmed by 1 base and J by 6 bases, leaving 21 bases between them. This CDR3 spans 18 amino acids. CDR1 SGHDN and CDR2 FVKESK come from the germline V gene. The CDR3 DNA reads as TGTGCCAGCAGCCAAGGCCCCCTGGATCGGGACGGCTATGAAAAACTGTTTTTT. Its protein product is CASSQGPLDRDGYEKLFF. Combining the CDR3 with reference TRBV14 and TRBJ1-4 gives the whole variable domain EAGVTQFPSHSVIEKGQTVTLRCDPISGHDNLYWYRRVMGKEIKFLLHFVKESKQDESGMPNNRFLAERTGGTYSTLKVQPAELEDSGVYFCASSQGPLDRDGYEKLFFGSGTQLSVL.

This chain joins TRBV19 and TRBJ2-2; 11 bases line up with TRBD1. Germline CDR1 reads LNHDA; CDR2 reads SQIVND (reference sequence). The CDR3 spans 15 residues. V trimming: 6 bases; J trimming: 6 bases; junction bases outside the gene matches: 6. CDR3: CASRRDRGKAGELFF. The CDR3 DNA sequence: TGTGCCAGTAGGCGGGACAGGGGGAAGGCCGGGGAGCTGTTTTTT.

The rearrangement joins TRBV28 to TRBJ2-7; the D gene is possibly TRBD1 (5 bases). V was cut by 3 bases and J by 2 bases, with 26 bases left in between. This CDR3 has 19 residues. Looked up from germline, CDR1 is MDHEN and CDR2 is SYDVKM. CDR3 bases: TGTGCCAGCAGTTTCCGCCTAGACAGTGGAGTACGAGATCCCTACGAGCAGTACTTC. It translates to CASSFRLDSGVRDPYEQYF.

This chain connects TRBV27 to TRBJ1-1; weak D call: TRBD1 (6 bases). CDR1 and CDR2 from the germline V gene are MNHEY and SMNVEV (reference sequence). There are 15 residues in the CDR3. Trimming cost V 3 bases and J 1 base, with 12 bases left between them. This CDR3 is CASSFRGGANTEAFF. The CDR3 DNA sequence: TGTGCCAGCAGTTTTCGGGGGGGGGCGAACACTGAAGCTTTCTTT.

The J gene is TRBJ2-6, the V gene TRBV6-5; D remains unclear. With 6 bases removed from V and 2 bases from J, the gap between germline ends came to 5 bases. In germline, CDR1 is MNHEY, CDR2 SVGAGI. This CDR3 is 13 amino acids long. CDR3 loop: CASSGTGANVLTF. CDR3 in DNA: TGTGCCAGCAGCGGAACTGGGGCCAACGTCCTGACTTTC.

Of note for this clone: A junction end diverges from the germline sequence, so it may reflect a read error. The chain combines TRBV7-9 with TRBJ2-5; D not resolved. The J call could be wrong; TRBJ2-7 is a better fit for the DNA end. The CDR3 totals 14 residues. Germline CDR1 is SEHNR and CDR2 is FQNEAQ (reference sequence). The CDR3 loop reads CASSLALVSHEQYF. CDR3 bases: TGTGCCAGCAGCTTAGCGCTAGTCTCCCACGAGCAGTACTTC.

This sequence joins TRBV27 and TRBJ2-7; D is perhaps TRBD1 (5 bases). The CDR3 spans 14 residues. The ends were cut back, 6 bases at V and 0 bases at J, with 12 bases in the middle. Germline-derived CDR1 and CDR2 are MNHEY and SMNVEV (reference sequence). CDR3 protein: CASSQTGNSYEQYF. CDR3 nucleotide sequence: TGTGCCAGCAGCCAAACAGGTAACTCCTACGAGCAGTACTTC.

Worth noting for this clone: Other nucleotide sequences in the sample specify the same CDR3. The chain has TRBV7-8 and TRBJ2-1; D is ambiguous. The ends were cut back, 2 bases at V and 5 bases at J, with 1 base in the middle. The germline CDR1 and CDR2 sequences are SGHVS and FQNEAQ. The CDR3 runs to 11 residues. The CDR3 spells CASSLNNEQFF. The CDR3 nucleotides read TGTGCCAGCAGCTTAAACAATGAGCAGTTCTTC.

The chain carries TRBV10-2 and TRBJ2-7; 8 bases are a match to TRBD2. Per germline, CDR1 WSHSY and CDR2 SAAADI. The CDR3 length is 14 residues. With 3 bases clipped from V and 2 bases from J, the junction kept 3 bases outside the gene matches. This chain's CDR3 is CASSDLAGTYEQYF. In DNA form, the CDR3 reads TGCGCCAGCAGTGATCTAGCGGGCACCTACGAGCAGTACTTC.

This chain joins TRBV4-1 and TRBJ2-7, with D perhaps TRBD1 or TRBD2 (5 bases each). The CDR3 runs 18 residues. The V gene lost 0 bases and the J gene lost 4 bases, with 22 bases spanning the gap. The germline CDR1 and CDR2 sequences are MGHRA and YSYEKL. CDR3 nucleotide sequence: TGCGCCAGCAGCCAAGAGGTCGGTCGAGGGGCCGAGGCATACGAGCAGTACTTC. This gives the protein CASSQEVGRGAEAYEQYF.

For this clone: Other DNA sequences in this sample translate to the same CDR3. This chain connects TRBV9 to TRBJ1-4, with D possibly being TRBD1 (6 bases). Germline lookup yields CDR1 SGDLS and CDR2 YYNGEE. The CDR3 length is 14 residues. Trimming took 3 bases from V and 5 from J, leaving 11 bases between them. The CDR3 spells CASSETGTNEKLFF. CDR3 coding DNA: TGTGCCAGCAGCGAAACAGGGACAAATGAAAAACTGTTTTTT.

CDR3 nucleotides: TGTGCCAGCAGCTTAGCTTTGACAGGAACAAACTATGGCTACACCTTC. Amino acid sequence: CASSLALTGTNYGYTF. The chain links TRBV7-9 to TRBJ1-2, with D maybe TRBD1 (6 bases). V lost 0 bases to trimming and J lost 2 bases, with 13 bases between them. There are 16 residues in the CDR3. Germline V gene data show CDR1 as SEHNR and CDR2 as FQNEAQ (reference sequence).

This rearrangement joins TRBV19 to TRBJ1-5, with 8 bases identical to TRBD1. From germline, CDR1 is LNHDA and CDR2 SQIVND (reference sequence). The CDR3 sequence is 15 residues long. V lost 3 bases to trimming and J lost 4 bases; unmatched junction nucleotides: 5. The CDR3 DNA follows: TGTGCCAGTAGTATCGACAGGGGTACTAATCAGCCCCAGCATTTT. Its translation: CASSIDRGTNQPQHF.

This chain uses TRBV28 with TRBJ2-2, with 12 bases aligning to TRBD2. Looked up from germline, CDR1 is MDHEN and CDR2 is SYDVKM. V lost 5 bases to trimming and J lost 5 bases; unmatched junction nucleotides: 3. The CDR3 is 15 residues long. CDR3 residues: CASSALAGGTGELFF. For the CDR3, the DNA is TGTGCCAGCAGTGCACTAGCGGGAGGTACCGGGGAGCTGTTTTTT.

The chain combines TRBV28 with TRBJ1-1, with TRBD1 matching 7 bases. V was pared by 4 bases and J by 2 bases, with 10 bases of the junction left unmatched. Germline V lookup: CDR1 MDHEN, CDR2 SYDVKM. CDR3 length equals 16 residues. The CDR3 region is CASSYPRRDRNTEAFF. The CDR3 nucleotides read TGTGCCAGCAGTTATCCCCGCCGGGACAGAAACACTGAAGCTTTCTTT.

This chain uses TRBV27 with TRBJ2-1; TRBD1 might be the D (5 bases). The V end lost 5 bases, the J end lost 0 bases, and 11 bases lay between the germline ends. This CDR3 has 15 amino acids. Per the germline V gene, CDR1 is MNHEY and CDR2 is SMNVEV (reference sequence). The CDR3 reads CASSRTQSSYNEQFF. Here the CDR3 DNA reads TGTGCCAGCAGTCGGACACAGAGCTCCTACAATGAGCAGTTCTTC.

The chain joins TRBV4-1 to TRBJ1-1; D not certain. The CDR3 loop spans 13 amino acids. The germline gives CDR1 MGHRA, CDR2 YSYEKL. The ends were cut back, 0 bases at V and 8 bases at J, with 10 bases in the middle. CDR3 coding DNA: TGCGCCAGCAGCCAAGATGGGGAGGTAGAAGCTTTCTTT. Its protein is CASSQDGEVEAFF.

CDR3: CASSPQDRRTGELFF. DNA for the CDR3: TGTGCCAGCAGCCCCCAGGACAGAAGAACCGGGGAGCTGTTTTTT. This sequence joins TRBV7-9 and TRBJ2-2; D possibly corresponds to TRBD1 (6 bases). The V end was cut by 5 bases, the J end by 5 bases, with 15 bases between. Per germline, CDR1 SEHNR and CDR2 FQNEAQ (reference sequence). The CDR3 runs 15 residues.

CDR3 in DNA: TGTGCCAGCAGCTTGTCTCGGGTCCCCTACGAGCAGTACTTC. Translated, it gives CASSLSRVPYEQYF. The gene calls are TRBV7-9 and TRBJ2-7; no reliable D call. The CDR3 is made up of 14 amino acids. Germline CDR1 and CDR2: SEHNR and FQNEAQ (reference sequence). With 3 bases removed from V and 2 bases from J, the gap between germline ends came to 11 bases.

About this clone itself: A read error may produce the germline difference seen at one junction end. J is TRBJ2-7 and V is TRBV27, with D tentatively TRBD2 (5 bases). This CDR3 region has 14 residues. Germline values: CDR1 MNHEY, CDR2 SMNVEV (reference sequence). The CDR3 sequence is CASSLNGVSYGQYF. The CDR3 region has the DNA TGTGCCAGCAGTTTAAACGGGGTTTCCTACGGGCAGTACTTC.

The DNA of the CDR3 is TGTGCCAGCAGCATCCGGGCCTCCTACAATGAGCAGTTCTTC. Encoded protein: CASSIRASYNEQFF. The rearrangement links TRBV7-9 to TRBJ2-1, with no clear D. Trimming shortened V by 5 bases and J by 0 bases, and 8 bases separated the two germline ends. Germline V gene data show CDR1 as SEHNR and CDR2 as FQNEAQ (reference sequence). The CDR3 is 14 residues long. Variable domain in full (rest from reference TRBV7-9 and TRBJ2-1): DTGVSQNPRHKITKRGQNVTFRCDPISEHNRLYWYRQTLGQGPEFLTYFQNEAQLEKSRLLSDRFSAERPKGSFSTLEIQRTEQGDSAMYLCASSIRASYNEQFFGPGTRLTVL.

The rearrangement links TRBV7-9 to TRBJ2-3; weak D call: TRBD2 (6 bases). V lost 4 bases and J 5 bases, leaving 7 bases between the germline ends. CDR1 is SEHNR, CDR2 FQNEAQ, per germline (reference sequence). The CDR3 runs to 12 residues. The CDR3 region is CASSSGLDTQYF. The CDR3 nucleotides read TGTGCCAGCAGCTCGGGACTAGATACGCAGTATTTT.

The chain couples TRBV27 to TRBJ2-7, with TRBD2 matching 8 bases. The germline V gene has CDR1 MNHEY and CDR2 SMNVEV (reference sequence). The ends lost 6 bases at V and 3 bases at J; junction bases unmatched: 10. The CDR3 is 15 amino acids. The CDR3 sequence is CASRFLAGAYYEQYF. CDR3 in DNA: TGTGCCAGCAGGTTTCTAGCGGGCGCCTACTACGAGCAGTACTTC.

This clone was found once. The gene calls are TRBV5-5 and TRBJ2-2; 10 bases fit TRBD2. Per the germline V gene, CDR1 is SGHKS and CDR2 is YYEKEE (reference sequence). CDR3 length: 17 residues. J was trimmed by 5 bases and V by 0 bases; bases with no gene match: 7. CDR3 in amino acids: CASSLESSGRPTGELFF. CDR3 coding DNA: TGTGCCAGCAGCTTGGAATCTAGCGGGAGACCTACCGGGGAGCTGTTTTTT.

J is TRBJ2-3 and V is TRBV4-2; 9 positions match TRBD2. V was clipped by 1 base and J by 1 base; unmatched bases: 3. The V gene's germline CDR1 is LGHNA and CDR2 YNFKEQ. The CDR3 has 16 amino acids. DNA of the CDR3: TGTGCCAGCAGCCAAGGACTAGCGGAGGGCACAGATACGCAGTATTTT. This codes for CASSQGLAEGTDTQYF.